Shown below are 20 T cell receptor beta chains from a single sample sequenced in a study of cytomegalovirus exposure and HLA in healthy donors. Generated by immunoSEQ multiplex PCR, the TCRdb table keeps only in-frame clones and is missing some. Found here are around 180,000 clones, approximately 80% of them singletons; the top ten hold roughly 7%. The sample comprised PBMCs. These TCRs come from a man aged 18-30 years in good health and CMV-seropositive.

Written as DNA, the CDR3 is TGTGCCAGCAGCTACAGGAGCCTAGCGGTAAACACCGGGGAGCTGTTTTTT. The encoded protein is CASSYRSLAVNTGELFF. V and J are TRBV9 and TRBJ2-2; 7 bases match TRBD2. The trim removed 4 bases at V and 2 bases at J, leaving 11 bases unmatched. The CDR3 length is 17 residues. Germline V gene sequence: CDR1 SGDLS, CDR2 YYNGEE.

The chain uses TRBV28 and TRBJ2-5; perhaps TRBD1 as D (5 bases). The CDR3 is made up of 13 amino acids. The V end lost 6 bases, the J end lost 1 base, and 9 bases lay between the germline ends. Germline V gene lookup returns CDR1 MDHEN and CDR2 SYDVKM. The CDR3 region has the DNA TGTGCCAGCAGCGACAGTGGCCAAGAGACCCAGTACTTC. Protein product: CASSDSGQETQYF.

The table lists this clone with a few counts. V is TRBV30 and J is TRBJ1-1; perhaps TRBD1 as D (6 bases). Germline V gene data show CDR1 as GTSNPN and CDR2 as SVGIG (reference sequence). Trimming left V 7 bases short and J 5 bases short, with 20 bases between. The CDR3 has 14 residues. The CDR3 coding sequence is TGTGCCTCACTGAGGGGGGGCGTAGGTACTGAAGCTTTCTTT. It translates to CASLRGGVGTEAFF.

The rearrangement links TRBV19 to TRBJ1-5; D ambiguous. The germline V gene has CDR1 LNHDA and CDR2 SQIVND (reference sequence). The CDR3 is made up of 14 amino acids. The germline V and J ends were trimmed by 2 bases and 4 bases, with 9 bases remaining between them. Written as DNA, the CDR3 is TGTGCCAGTAGTATATACTCCCCTAATCAGCCCCAGCATTTT. Residues: CASSIYSPNQPQHF.

The V and J genes are TRBV18 and TRBJ2-7; the D gene is possibly TRBD2 (6 bases). Deletions cut 5 bases from V and 7 bases from J, with 12 bases between. This CDR3 has 12 residues. The V gene's germline CDR1 is KGHSH and CDR2 LQKENI. This CDR3 is CASSAGLGEQYF. CDR3 coding DNA: TGTGCCAGCTCAGCGGGACTTGGGGAGCAGTACTTC.

The chain uses TRBV29-1 and TRBJ2-1, with TRBD2 identical over 10 bases. V lost 3 bases, J lost 0 bases, and 8 bases stayed unmatched. The CDR3 consists of 17 residues. CDR1 and CDR2 (germline): SQVTM, ANQGSEA. The CDR3 DNA reads as TGCAGCGTTGAGCTAGCGGGAGTGTTCTTCTCCTACAATGAGCAGTTCTTC. This codes for CSVELAGVFFSYNEQFF.

V is TRBV28 and J is TRBJ1-1, with 10 positions matching TRBD1. V trimming: 6 bases; J trimming: 6 bases; junction bases outside the gene matches: 7. The germline V gene has CDR1 MDHEN and CDR2 SYDVKM. There are 14 residues in the CDR3. The CDR3 nucleotides read TGTGCCAGCAGCCTAGGACAGGGGGTCTCTGAAGCTTTCTTT. As protein: CASSLGQGVSEAFF.

The chain is built from TRBV6-1 and TRBJ2-7; the D gene is possibly TRBD2 (6 bases). V dropped 4 bases and J dropped 0 bases, with 13 bases sitting between them. From germline, CDR1 is MNHNS and CDR2 SASEGT. The CDR3 runs 15 residues. CDR3 protein: CASSAPSESSYEQYF. In DNA form, the CDR3 reads TGTGCCAGCAGTGCCCCTAGCGAGAGCTCCTACGAGCAGTACTTC.

The V gene is TRBV30, the J gene TRBJ1-2, with TRBD1 identical over 8 bases. The germline V gene encodes CDR1 GTSNPN and CDR2 SVGIG (reference sequence). V lost 2 bases and J lost 2; bases outside the gene matches: 7. This CDR3 comprises 15 residues. CDR3 in DNA: TGTGCCTGGAGTCCCGACAGGGGACCCAACTATGGCTACACCTTC. This gives the protein CAWSPDRGPNYGYTF.

This sequence joins TRBV18 and TRBJ2-1; perhaps TRBD1 as D (5 bases). Trimming cost V 3 bases and J 3 bases, with 18 bases left between them. The CDR3 covers 17 residues. Germline assignment: CDR1 KGHSH and CDR2 LQKENI. The CDR3 DNA is TGTGCCAGCTCACCCCGACAGTTACTACCGGACTACAATGAGCAGTTCTTC. Amino acids: CASSPRQLLPDYNEQFF. The variable domain in full, completed from reference TRBV18 and TRBJ2-1, reads NAGVMQNPRHLVRRRGQEARLRCSPMKGHSHVYWYRQLPEEGLKFMVYLQKENIIDESGMPKERFSAEFPKEGPSILRIQQVVRGDSAAYFCASSPRQLLPDYNEQFFGPGTRLTVL.

The chain couples TRBV30 to TRBJ2-5, with 11 bases identical to TRBD2. In germline, CDR1 is GTSNPN, CDR2 SVGIG (reference sequence). V lost 4 bases, J lost 4 bases, and 11 bases stayed unmatched. The CDR3 runs 16 residues. The CDR3 protein is CAWTPRASGRRETQYF. CDR3 in DNA: TGTGCCTGGACCCCCCGGGCTAGCGGGAGGAGAGAGACCCAGTACTTC. Full variable domain (missing parts from reference TRBV30 and TRBJ2-5): SQTIHQWPATLVQPVGSPLSLECTVEGTSNPNLYWYRQAAGRGLQLLFYSVGIGQISSEVPQNLSASRPQDRQFILSSKKLLLSDSGFYLCAWTPRASGRRETQYFGPGTRLLVL.

The chain employs TRBV7-9 and TRBJ2-7; 7 bases map to TRBD1. This CDR3 is 12 amino acids long. Per the germline V gene, CDR1 is SEHNR and CDR2 is FQNEAQ (reference sequence). V shed 5 bases and J 4 bases; nucleotides not matched to a gene: 2. In DNA form, the CDR3 reads TGTGCCAGCAGCCAGACAGGGTACGAGCAGTACTTC. Translation gives CASSQTGYEQYF.

This clone was picked up a small number of times. The CDR3 region has the DNA TGTGCCAGCAGTAGCCCACTAGCGTCGAACACAGATACGCAGTATTTT. As protein: CASSSPLASNTDTQYF. The chain carries TRBV27 and TRBJ2-3; 7 bases agree with TRBD2. J gave up 2 bases and V 5 bases, and 10 bases lay outside the gene matches. CDR1 and CDR2 from the germline V gene are MNHEY and SMNVEV (reference sequence). The CDR3 is 16 residues long.

This chain's CDR3 is CASSAETGGSNQPQHF. The CDR3 DNA sequence: TGTGCCAGCAGTGCCGAGACAGGGGGAAGCAATCAGCCCCAGCATTTT. This chain connects TRBV2 to TRBJ1-5, with 9 bases fitting TRBD1. The CDR3 is 16 residues long. V lost 4 bases, J lost 1 base, and 5 bases stayed unmatched. Germline assignment: CDR1 SNHLY and CDR2 FYNNEI.

This clone was detected once. The genes are TRBV4-3 and TRBJ2-1; 7 nucleotides line up with TRBD1. J gave up 3 bases and V 0 bases, and 2 bases lay outside the gene matches. This CDR3 comprises 15 residues. CDR1 and CDR2 (germline): LGHNA, YSLEER. The CDR3 sequence is CASSQEQGHYNEQFF. CDR3 in DNA: TGCGCCAGCAGCCAAGAACAGGGGCACTACAATGAGCAGTTCTTC.

The rearrangement uses TRBV14 and TRBJ2-1, with TRBD2 matching over 9 bases. Germline trimming cut 2 bases from V and 10 bases from J; bases unmatched to any gene: 6. Germline-derived CDR1 and CDR2 are SGHDN and FVKESK. The length of the CDR3 is 14 residues. CDR3 amino acids: CASSQMLAGTEQFF. In nucleotides, the CDR3 is TGTGCCAGCAGCCAAATGCTAGCGGGAACCGAGCAGTTCTTC.

This sequence joins TRBV9 and TRBJ2-7; D unclear. The germline V and J ends were trimmed by 4 bases and 3 bases, with 23 bases remaining between them. The CDR3 spans 17 residues. Germline values: CDR1 SGDLS, CDR2 YYNGEE. Here the CDR3 DNA reads TGTGCCAGCAGCCCGCCGCCCCTGGCTCCCCCCCTCTACGAGCAGTACTTC. Protein sequence: CASSPPPLAPPLYEQYF.

This clone was seen a single time. The chain employs TRBV9 and TRBJ2-1; the D gene is possibly TRBD2 (6 bases). The V end lost 4 bases, the J end lost 4 bases, and 15 bases lay between the germline ends. Per the germline V gene, CDR1 is SGDLS and CDR2 is YYNGEE. The CDR3 has 15 amino acids. Written as DNA, the CDR3 is TGTGCCAGCAGCCAACCCGGGACTGGTTACAATGAGCAGTTCTTC. Its protein is CASSQPGTGYNEQFF.

The rearrangement uses TRBV27 and TRBJ1-5; tentative D call: TRBD1 (5 bases). Germline V lookup: CDR1 MNHEY, CDR2 SMNVEV (reference sequence). The CDR3 runs 16 residues. With 6 bases removed from V and 3 bases from J, the gap between germline ends came to 18 bases. For the CDR3, the DNA is TGTGCCAGCAGACGATCTCAGGGAGGGAACAATCAGCCCCAGCATTTT. It encodes CASRRSQGGNNQPQHF.

V and J are TRBV6-1 and TRBJ2-2, with TRBD2 identical over 7 bases. CDR3 length: 14 residues. Germline V gene sequence: CDR1 MNHNS, CDR2 SASEGT. The V segment lost 4 bases and the J segment 6 bases; nucleotides outside the gene matches: 5. The CDR3 DNA is TGTGCCAGCAGTGCTGCGGGAGAGTCCGGGGAGCTGTTTTTT. Residues: CASSAAGESGELFF.